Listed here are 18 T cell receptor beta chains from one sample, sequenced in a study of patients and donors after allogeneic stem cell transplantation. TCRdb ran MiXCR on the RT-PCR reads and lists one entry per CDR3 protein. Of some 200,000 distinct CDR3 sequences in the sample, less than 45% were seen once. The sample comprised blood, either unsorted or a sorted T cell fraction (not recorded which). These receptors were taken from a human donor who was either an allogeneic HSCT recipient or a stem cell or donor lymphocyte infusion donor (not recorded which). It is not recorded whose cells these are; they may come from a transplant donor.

The CDR3 spells CASSKLRDVAYEQYF. CDR3 DNA: TGTGCCAGCAGTAAGCTCAGGGATGTGGCCTACGAGCAGTACTTC. The chain joins TRBV28 to TRBJ2-7, with D possibly TRBD1 on 5 matching bases. Germline CDR1 and CDR2: MDHEN and SYDVKM. The V end lost 5 bases, the J end lost 2 bases, and 16 bases lay between the germline ends. This CDR3 spans 15 amino acids.

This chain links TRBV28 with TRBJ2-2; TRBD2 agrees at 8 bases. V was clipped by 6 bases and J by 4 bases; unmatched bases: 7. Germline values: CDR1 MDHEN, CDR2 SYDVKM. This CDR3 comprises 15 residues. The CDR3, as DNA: TGTGCCAGCAGCTCGGGACTAGTCGTCACCGGGGAGCTGTTTTTT. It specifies CASSSGLVVTGELFF.

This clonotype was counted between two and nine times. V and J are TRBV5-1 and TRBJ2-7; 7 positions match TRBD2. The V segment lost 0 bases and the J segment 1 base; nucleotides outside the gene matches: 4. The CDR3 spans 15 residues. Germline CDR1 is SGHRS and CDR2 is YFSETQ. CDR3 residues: CASSLAGAGSYEQYF. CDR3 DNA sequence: TGCGCCAGCAGCTTGGCCGGAGCGGGGTCCTACGAGCAGTACTTC.

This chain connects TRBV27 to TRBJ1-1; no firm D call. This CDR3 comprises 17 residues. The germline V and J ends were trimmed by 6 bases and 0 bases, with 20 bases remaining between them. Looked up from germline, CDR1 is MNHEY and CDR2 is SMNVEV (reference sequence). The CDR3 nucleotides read TGTGCCAGCAGCCCCCCTCCCCTGAGACGGGTGAACACTGAAGCTTTCTTT. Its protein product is CASSPPPLRRVNTEAFF.

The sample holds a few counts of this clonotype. The CDR3 loop is CATSSRVNQPQHF. CDR3 sequence (DNA): TGTGCCACCAGCAGCAGGGTGAATCAGCCCCAGCATTTT. This sequence joins TRBV15 and TRBJ1-5; a possible D gene is TRBD1 (5 bases). CDR1 and CDR2 (germline): LNHNV, YYDKDF (reference sequence). V lost 3 bases to trimming and J lost 4 bases, with 7 bases between them. The CDR3 sequence is 13 residues long.

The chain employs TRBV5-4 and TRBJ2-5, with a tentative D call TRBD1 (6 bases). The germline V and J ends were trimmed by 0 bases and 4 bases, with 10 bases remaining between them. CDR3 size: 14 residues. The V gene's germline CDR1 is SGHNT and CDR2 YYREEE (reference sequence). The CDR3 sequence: CASSLDRVTETQYF. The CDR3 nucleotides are TGTGCCAGCAGCTTGGACAGGGTAACAGAGACCCAGTACTTC. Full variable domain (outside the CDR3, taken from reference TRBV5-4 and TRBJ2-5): ETGVTQSPTHLIKTRGQQVTLRCSSQSGHNTVSWYQQALGQGPQFIFQYYREEENGRGNFPPRFSGLQFPNYSSELNVNALELDDSALYLCASSLDRVTETQYFGPGTRLLVL.

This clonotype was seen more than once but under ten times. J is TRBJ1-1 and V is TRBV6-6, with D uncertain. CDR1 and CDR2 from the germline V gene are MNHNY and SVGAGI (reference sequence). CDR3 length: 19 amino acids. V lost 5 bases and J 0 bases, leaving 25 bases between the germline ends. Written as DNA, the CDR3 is TGTGCCAGCAGTCTTTTCCCGGGAGGGATCCAAAGAGTGAACACTGAAGCTTTCTTT. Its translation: CASSLFPGGIQRVNTEAFF.

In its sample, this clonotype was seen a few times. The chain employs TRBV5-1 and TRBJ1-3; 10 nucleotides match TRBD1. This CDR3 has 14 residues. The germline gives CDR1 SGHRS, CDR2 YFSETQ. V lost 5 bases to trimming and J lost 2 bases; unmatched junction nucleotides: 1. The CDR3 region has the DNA TGCGCCAGCAGGGGGACAGGGGCTGGAAACACCATATATTTT. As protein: CASRGTGAGNTIYF.

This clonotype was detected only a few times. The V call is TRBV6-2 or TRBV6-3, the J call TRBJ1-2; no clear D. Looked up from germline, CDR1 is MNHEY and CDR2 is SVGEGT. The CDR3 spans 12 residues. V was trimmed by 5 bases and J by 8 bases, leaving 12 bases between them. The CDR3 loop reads CASSRAGMGYTF. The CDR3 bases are TGTGCCAGCAGTAGGGCCGGGATGGGCTACACCTTC.

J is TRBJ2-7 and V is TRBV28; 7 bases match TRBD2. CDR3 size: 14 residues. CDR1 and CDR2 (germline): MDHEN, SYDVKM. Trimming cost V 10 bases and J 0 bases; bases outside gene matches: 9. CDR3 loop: CATLGAGNSYEQYF. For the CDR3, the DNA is TGTGCCACCCTGGGAGCGGGAAACTCCTACGAGCAGTACTTC.

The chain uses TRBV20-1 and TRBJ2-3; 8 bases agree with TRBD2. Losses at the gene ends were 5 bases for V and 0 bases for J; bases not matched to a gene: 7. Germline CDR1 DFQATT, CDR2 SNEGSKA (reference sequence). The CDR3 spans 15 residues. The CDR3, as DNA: TGCAGTGCTCGCTTAGCGGGACTTAGCACAGATACGCAGTATTTT. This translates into CSARLAGLSTDTQYF.

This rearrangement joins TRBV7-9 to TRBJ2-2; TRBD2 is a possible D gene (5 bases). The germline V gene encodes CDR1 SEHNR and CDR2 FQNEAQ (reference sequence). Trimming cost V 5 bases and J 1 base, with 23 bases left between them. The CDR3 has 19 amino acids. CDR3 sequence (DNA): TGTGCCAGCAGCCCTATAGGGTGGGAACTAGTGATGAACACCGGGGAGCTGTTTTTT. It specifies CASSPIGWELVMNTGELFF.

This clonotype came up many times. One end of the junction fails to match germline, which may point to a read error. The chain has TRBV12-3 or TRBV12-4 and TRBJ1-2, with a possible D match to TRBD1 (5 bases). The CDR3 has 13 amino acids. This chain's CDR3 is CASTLKGSHGYTF. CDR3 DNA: TGTGCCAGCACTTTAAAGGGGTCCCATGGCTACACCTTC.

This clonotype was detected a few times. The CDR3 DNA reads as TGTGCCAGCAGCCCCAGCTGGCAGTGGTCCAACACTGAAGCTTTCTTT. Residues: CASSPSWQWSNTEAFF. This chain connects TRBV12-3 or TRBV12-4 to TRBJ1-1; D is unresolved. The CDR3 is 16 residues long. V gave up 6 bases and J gave up 2 bases, with 19 bases separating them.

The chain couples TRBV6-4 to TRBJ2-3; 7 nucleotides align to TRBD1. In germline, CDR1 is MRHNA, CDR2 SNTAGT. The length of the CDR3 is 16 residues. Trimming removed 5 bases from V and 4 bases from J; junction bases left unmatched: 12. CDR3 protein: CASSSLMTGSPDTQYF. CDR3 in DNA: TGTGCCAGCAGTTCCTTAATGACAGGGTCCCCAGATACGCAGTATTTT.

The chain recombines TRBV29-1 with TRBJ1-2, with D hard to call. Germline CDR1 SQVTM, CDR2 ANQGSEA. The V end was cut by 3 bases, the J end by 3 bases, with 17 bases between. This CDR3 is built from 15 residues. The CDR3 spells CSVDLAEGRDYGYTF. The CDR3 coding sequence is TGCAGCGTTGACCTGGCCGAGGGTAGGGACTATGGCTACACCTTC. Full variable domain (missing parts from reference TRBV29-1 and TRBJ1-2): SAVISQKPSRDICQRGTSLTIQCQVDSQVTMMFWYRQQPGQSLTLIATANQGSEATYESGFVIDKFPISRPNLTFSTLTVSNMSPEDSSIYLCSVDLAEGRDYGYTFGSGTRLTVV.

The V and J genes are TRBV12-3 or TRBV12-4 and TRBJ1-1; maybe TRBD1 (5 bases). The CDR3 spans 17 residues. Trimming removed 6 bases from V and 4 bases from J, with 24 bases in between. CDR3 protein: CASSPILIKQDLTEAFF. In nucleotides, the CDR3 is TGTGCCAGCAGCCCCATCCTAATCAAACAGGACCTCACTGAAGCTTTCTTT.

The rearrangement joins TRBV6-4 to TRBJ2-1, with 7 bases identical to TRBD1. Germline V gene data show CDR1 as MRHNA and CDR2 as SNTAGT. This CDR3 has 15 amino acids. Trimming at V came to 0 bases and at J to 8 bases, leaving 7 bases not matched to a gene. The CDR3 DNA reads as TGTGCCAGCAGTGACTCGGGGACAGCTCGACATGAGCAGTTCTTC. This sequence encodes CASSDSGTARHEQFF.